This entry is about one T cell receptor beta chain. Antigen unknown. Patients with chemo-refractory metastatic non-small-cell lung cancer received focal radiation plus CTLA-4 blockade with ipilimumab. Here immunoSEQ multiplex PCR was the method, and the copy in TCRdb shows in-frame clones only, minus some. The sample has roughly 120,000 clones, about 77% seen once. The source of the sample is a study of radiotherapy plus CTLA-4 blockade in lung cancer. Study summary: Patients showed objective responses in about 20% of cases, and disease control was achieved by approximately 33%.

Germline lookup yields CDR1 MDHEN and CDR2 SYDVKM. V lost 7 bases, J lost 3 bases, and 7 bases stayed unmatched. This CDR3 spans 16 amino acids. Study-wide points: Expansion in blood of tumor-derived TCR clones was seen after radiotherapy plus ipilimumab.

Sequences were derived from peripheral blood, sampled from a patient treated with radiotherapy plus ipilimumab. The chain recombines TRBV28 with TRBJ2-6, with TRBD1 matching 9 bases. The receptor was isolated from a human donor with non-small cell lung cancer who had a partial response to radiotherapy plus ipilimumab. The CDR3 here is CASNKGQGNGANVLTF. Written as DNA, the CDR3 is TGTGCCAGCAACAAGGGACAGGGTAATGGGGCCAACGTCCTGACTTTC.